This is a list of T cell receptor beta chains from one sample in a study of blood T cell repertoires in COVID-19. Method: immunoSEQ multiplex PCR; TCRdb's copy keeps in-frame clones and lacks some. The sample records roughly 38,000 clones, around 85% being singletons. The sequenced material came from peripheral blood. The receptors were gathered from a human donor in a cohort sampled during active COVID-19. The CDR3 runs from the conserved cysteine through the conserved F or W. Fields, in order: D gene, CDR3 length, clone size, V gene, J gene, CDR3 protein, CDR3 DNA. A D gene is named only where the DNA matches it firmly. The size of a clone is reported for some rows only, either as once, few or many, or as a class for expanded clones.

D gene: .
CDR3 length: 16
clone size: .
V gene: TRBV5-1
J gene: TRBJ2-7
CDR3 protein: CASSLEVRQSSYEQYF
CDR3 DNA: TGCGCCAGCAGCTTAGAGGTGAGACAGTCCTCCTACGAGCAGTACTTC

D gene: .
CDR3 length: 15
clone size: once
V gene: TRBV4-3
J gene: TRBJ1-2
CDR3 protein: CASSQEGAPGYGYTF
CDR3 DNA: TGCGCCAGCAGCCAAGAAGGGGCCCCCGGCTATGGCTACACCTTC

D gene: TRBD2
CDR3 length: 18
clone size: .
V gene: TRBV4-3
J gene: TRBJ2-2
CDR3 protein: CASSQVASGALNTGELFF
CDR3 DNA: TGCGCCAGCAGCCAAGTAGCTAGCGGGGCTCTTAACACCGGGGAGCTGTTTTTT

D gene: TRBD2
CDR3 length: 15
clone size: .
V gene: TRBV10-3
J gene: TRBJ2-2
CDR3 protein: CAFGAGGPNTGELFF
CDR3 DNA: TGTGCCTTCGGAGCGGGGGGGCCAAACACCGGGGAGCTGTTTTTT

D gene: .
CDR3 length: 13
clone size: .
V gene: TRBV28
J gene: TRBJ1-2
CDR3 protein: CASSLRASSGYTF
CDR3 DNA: TGTGCCAGCAGTTTAAGGGCTTCTAGCGGCTACACCTTC

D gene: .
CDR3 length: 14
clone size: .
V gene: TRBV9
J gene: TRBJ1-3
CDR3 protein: CASSETVSGNTIYF
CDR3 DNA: TGTGCCAGCAGCGAGACAGTCTCTGGAAACACCATATATTTT

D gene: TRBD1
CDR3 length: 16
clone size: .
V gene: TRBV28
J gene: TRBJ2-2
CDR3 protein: CASGTGTGMNTGELFF
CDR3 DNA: TGTGCCAGCGGAACCGGGACAGGGATGAACACCGGGGAGCTGTTTTTT

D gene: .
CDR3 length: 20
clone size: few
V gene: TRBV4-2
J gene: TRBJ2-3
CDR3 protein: CASSQAMNSGRRSGTDTQYF
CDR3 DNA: TGTGCCAGCAGCCAGGCAATGAATAGTGGGAGGAGATCAGGCACAGATACGCAGTATTTT

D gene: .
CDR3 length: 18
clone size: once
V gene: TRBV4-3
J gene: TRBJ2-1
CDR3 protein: CASSQEGPFRGDYNEQFF
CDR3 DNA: TGCGCCAGCAGCCAAGAAGGTCCGTTCAGGGGAGATTACAATGAGCAGTTCTTC

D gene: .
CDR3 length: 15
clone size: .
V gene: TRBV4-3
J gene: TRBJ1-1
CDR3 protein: CASSHIAGETRGAFF
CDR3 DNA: TGCGCCAGCAGCCACATCGCCGGTGAAACAAGAGGAGCTTTCTTT

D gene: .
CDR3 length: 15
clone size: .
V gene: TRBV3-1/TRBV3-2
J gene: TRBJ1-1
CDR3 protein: CASSPTDTLRTEAFF
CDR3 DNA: TGTGCCAGCAGCCCAACGGACACTCTTAGGACTGAAGCTTTCTTT

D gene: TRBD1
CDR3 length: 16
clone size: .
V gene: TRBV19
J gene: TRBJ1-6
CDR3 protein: CASSAPGTGIRSPLHF
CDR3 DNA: TGTGCCAGTAGTGCACCCGGGACAGGGATAAGGTCACCCCTCCACTTT

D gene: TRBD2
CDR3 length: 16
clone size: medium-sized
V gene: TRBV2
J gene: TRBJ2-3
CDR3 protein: CASSSTLAGGDDTQYF
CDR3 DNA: TGTGCCAGCAGTTCCACACTAGCGGGGGGAGATGATACGCAGTATTTT

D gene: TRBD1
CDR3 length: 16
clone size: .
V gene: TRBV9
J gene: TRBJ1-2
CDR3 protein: CASSVAGTGRGYGYTF
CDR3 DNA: TGTGCCAGCAGCGTAGCGGGGACAGGGAGGGGGTATGGCTACACCTTC

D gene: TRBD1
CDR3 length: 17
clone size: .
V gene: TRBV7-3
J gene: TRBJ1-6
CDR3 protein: CASSDQSRDRANSPLHF
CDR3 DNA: TGTGCCAGCAGCGATCAGAGCCGGGACAGGGCCAATTCACCCCTCCACTTT

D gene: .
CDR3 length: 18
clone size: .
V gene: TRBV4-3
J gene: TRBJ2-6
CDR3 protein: CASSQEMSGLLGANVLTF
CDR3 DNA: TGCGCCAGCAGCCAAGAAATGTCGGGGTTATTGGGGGCCAACGTCCTGACTTTC

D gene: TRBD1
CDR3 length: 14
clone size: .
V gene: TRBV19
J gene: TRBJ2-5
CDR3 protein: CASSIRGSGLTQYF
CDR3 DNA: TGTGCCAGTAGTATCAGGGGGTCTGGGTTGACCCAGTACTTC

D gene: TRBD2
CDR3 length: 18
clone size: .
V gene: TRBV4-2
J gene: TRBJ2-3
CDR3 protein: CASSQDRASGVGADTQYF
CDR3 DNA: TGTGCCAGCAGCCAAGATCGGGCCAGCGGGGTAGGGGCAGATACGCAGTATTTT

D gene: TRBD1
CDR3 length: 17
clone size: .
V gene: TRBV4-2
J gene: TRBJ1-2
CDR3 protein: CASSQDIGQGADYGYTF
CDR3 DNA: TGTGCCAGCAGCCAAGATATAGGACAGGGGGCTGACTATGGCTACACCTTC

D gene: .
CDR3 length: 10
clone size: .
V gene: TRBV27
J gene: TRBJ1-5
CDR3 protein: CASGAQPQHF
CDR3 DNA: TGTGCCAGCGGGGCTCAGCCCCAGCATTTT

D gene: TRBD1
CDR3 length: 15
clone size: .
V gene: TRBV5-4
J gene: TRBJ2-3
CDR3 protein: CASSAGTGYTDTQYF
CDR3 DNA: TGTGCCAGCAGCGCCGGGACAGGGTATACGGATACGCAGTATTTT

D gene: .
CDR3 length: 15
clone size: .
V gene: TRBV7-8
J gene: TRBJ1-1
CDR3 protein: CASSLEQGRNTEAFF
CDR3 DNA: TGTGCCAGCAGCTTAGAACAGGGACGGAACACTGAAGCTTTCTTT

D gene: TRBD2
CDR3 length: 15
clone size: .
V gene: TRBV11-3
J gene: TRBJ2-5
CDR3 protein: CASSPRLAGVETQYF
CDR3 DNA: TGTGCCAGCAGCCCTCGACTAGCGGGGGTAGAGACCCAGTACTTC

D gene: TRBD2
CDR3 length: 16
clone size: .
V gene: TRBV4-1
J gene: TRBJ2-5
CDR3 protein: CASSQGLAGSQETQYF
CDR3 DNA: TGCGCCAGCAGCCAAGGGCTAGCGGGCTCCCAAGAGACCCAGTACTTC

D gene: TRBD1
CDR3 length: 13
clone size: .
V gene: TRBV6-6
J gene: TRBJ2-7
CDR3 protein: CASSPGQHYEQYF
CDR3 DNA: TGTGCCAGCAGTCCGGGACAGCATTACGAGCAGTACTTC

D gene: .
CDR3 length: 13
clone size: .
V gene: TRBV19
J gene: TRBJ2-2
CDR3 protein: CASFRGNTGELFF
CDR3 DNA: TGTGCCAGTTTCAGAGGGAACACCGGGGAGCTGTTTTTT

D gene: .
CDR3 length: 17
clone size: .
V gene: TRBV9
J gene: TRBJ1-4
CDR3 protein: CASSSSARGLGDEKLFF
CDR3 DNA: TGTGCCAGCAGCTCTTCTGCCCGGGGATTAGGAGATGAAAAACTGTTTTTT

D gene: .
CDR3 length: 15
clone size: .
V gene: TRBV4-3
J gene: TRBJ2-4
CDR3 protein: CASSHIGQAKNIQYF
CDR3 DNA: TGCGCCAGCAGCCACATAGGCCAGGCTAAAAACATTCAGTACTTC

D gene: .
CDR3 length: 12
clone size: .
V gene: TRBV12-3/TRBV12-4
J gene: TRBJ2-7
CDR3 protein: CASSFSSVEQYF
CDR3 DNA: TGTGCCAGCAGTTTCTCCTCTGTCGAGCAGTACTTC

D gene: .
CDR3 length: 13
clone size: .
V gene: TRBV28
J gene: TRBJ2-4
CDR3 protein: CASRPPGVDIQYF
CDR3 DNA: TGTGCCAGCAGACCTCCGGGGGTGGACATTCAGTACTTC

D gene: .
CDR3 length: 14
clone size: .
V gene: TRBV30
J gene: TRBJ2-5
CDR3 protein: CAWSGSVYQETQYF
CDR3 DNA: TGTGCCTGGAGTGGTTCGGTCTACCAAGAGACCCAGTACTTC

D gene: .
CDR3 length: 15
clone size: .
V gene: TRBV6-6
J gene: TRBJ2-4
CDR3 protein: CASSQLREAKNIQYF
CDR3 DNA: TGTGCCAGCAGCCAGCTTCGGGAAGCCAAAAACATTCAGTACTTC